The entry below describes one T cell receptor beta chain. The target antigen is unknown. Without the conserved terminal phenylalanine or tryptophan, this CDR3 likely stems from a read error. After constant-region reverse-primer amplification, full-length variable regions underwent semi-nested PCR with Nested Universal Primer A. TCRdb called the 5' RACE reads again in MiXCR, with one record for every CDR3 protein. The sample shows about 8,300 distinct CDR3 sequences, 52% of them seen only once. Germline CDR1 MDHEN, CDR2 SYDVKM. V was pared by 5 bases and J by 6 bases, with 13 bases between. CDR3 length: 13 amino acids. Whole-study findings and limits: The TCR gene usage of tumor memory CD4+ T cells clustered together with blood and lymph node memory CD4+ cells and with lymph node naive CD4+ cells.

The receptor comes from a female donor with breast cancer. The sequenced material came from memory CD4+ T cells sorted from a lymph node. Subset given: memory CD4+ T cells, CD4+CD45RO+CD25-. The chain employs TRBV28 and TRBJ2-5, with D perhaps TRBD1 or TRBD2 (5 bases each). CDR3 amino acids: CASSPTRGKTQYS. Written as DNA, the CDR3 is TGTGCCAGCAGTCCCACGAGGGGAAAGACCCAGTACTCC.